This T cell receptor beta chain originates from a study of cytomegalovirus exposure and HLA in healthy donors. About this clone: The antigen is undetermined.

PCR employed 60 Vbeta and 13 Jbeta primers. Sequencing was performed with immunoSEQ multiplex PCR; in TCRdb, only in-frame clones are kept and a portion is missing. The repertoire holds some 200,000 clones, roughly 80% seen once, with 0.22% in the top ten. General observations from the study: Altogether, 150 to 200 TCR beta chains were recorded as cytomegalovirus-associated. There were some public TCRs occurring in many donors, but most TCR sequences were rare. Later analysis associated a missense DCLRE1C variant with TCR beta V- and J-gene trimming.

The CDR3 runs to 15 residues. Trimming took 5 bases from V and 0 from J, leaving 14 bases between them. The V gene's germline CDR1 is SQVTM and CDR2 ANQGSEA. The V call is TRBV29-1, the J call TRBJ1-5; D perhaps matches TRBD1 (5 bases). The specimen was PBMCs. The clonotype originates from a girl aged 2-10 years in good health and CMV-seronegative. This CDR3 is CSVSQQGHSNQPQHF. The CDR3 bases are TGCAGCGTTTCCCAGCAAGGACATAGCAATCAGCCCCAGCATTTT.